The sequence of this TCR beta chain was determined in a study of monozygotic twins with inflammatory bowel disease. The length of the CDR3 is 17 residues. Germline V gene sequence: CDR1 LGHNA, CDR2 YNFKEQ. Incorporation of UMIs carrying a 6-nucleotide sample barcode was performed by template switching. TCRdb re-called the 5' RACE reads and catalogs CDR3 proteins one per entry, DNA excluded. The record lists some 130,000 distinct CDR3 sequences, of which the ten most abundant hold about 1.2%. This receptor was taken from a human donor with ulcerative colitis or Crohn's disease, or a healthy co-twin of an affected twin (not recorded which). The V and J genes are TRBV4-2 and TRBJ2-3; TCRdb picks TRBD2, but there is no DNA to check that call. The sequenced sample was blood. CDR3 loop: CASSPLASGSSTDTQYF.